This T cell receptor beta chain originates from a study of identical twins. Broader study findings: Low generation probability was overrepresented in out-of-frame alpha sequences shared by twins. Cross-sectional statistics underpinned the conclusions; the same donors were not followed.

Template switching (which added a universal primer site) was used, and cDNA carried unique molecular identifiers. TCRdb processed the 5' RACE reads anew with MiXCR; each CDR3 protein has one entry. The sample lists 1.5 million to 2 million distinct CDR3 sequences, less than 40% occurring once. The CDR3 contains 14 residues. CDR1 and CDR2 from the germline V gene are MGHRA and YSYEKL. The V gene lost 1 base and the J gene lost 2 bases, with 7 bases spanning the gap. About this clonotype: Its specificity is unknown.

Healthy Caucasians were all of the donors. The clonotype was recovered from a newborn girl in good health. Sample: cord blood. V gene TRBV4-1 combines with J gene TRBJ2-3; no definite D call. CDR3 sequence reads: CASSQGFATDTQYF. Here the CDR3 DNA reads TGCGCCAGCAGCCAAGGTTTCGCCACAGATACGCAGTATTTT.